The 13 T cell receptor beta chains reported below all come from one sample, sequenced in a study of spatial heterogeneity in lung cancer. MiXCR, applied by TCRdb to the 5' RACE reads, yields one record per CDR3 protein. The table shows tens of thousands of distinct CDR3 sequences, with 5.2% occurring only once. This sample's time point: sample taken at primary tumor resection. Frozen PBMC, nontumor lung or tumor provided whole RNA, which was sequenced unsorted. The specimen comprised PBMCs, sampled at surgery. The origin of the receptors is a female donor with early-stage non-small cell lung cancer.

This clonotype was detected many times. V and J are TRBV28 and TRBJ1-5; TRBD1 agrees at 10 bases. The CDR3 spans 15 residues. Germline trimming cut 3 bases from V and 4 bases from J; bases unmatched to any gene: 3. The germline V gene has CDR1 MDHEN and CDR2 SYDVKM. The CDR3 DNA reads TGTGCCAGCAGTTTGCCGGGACAGGGGAATCAGCCCCAGCATTTT. Its translation: CASSLPGQGNQPQHF. The variable domain in full, completed from reference TRBV28 and TRBJ1-5, reads DVKVTQSSRYLVKRTGEKVFLECVQDMDHENMFWYRQDPGLGLRLIYFSYDVKMKEKGDIPEGYSVSREKKERFSLILESASTNQTSMYLCASSLPGQGNQPQHFGDGTRLSIL.

The chain recombines TRBV30 with TRBJ2-1, with 10 bases aligning to TRBD2. This CDR3 is built from 16 residues. Germline-derived CDR1 and CDR2 are GTSNPN and SVGIG (reference sequence). The trim removed 5 bases at V and 3 bases at J, leaving 10 bases unmatched. The chain's CDR3 is CAWAWASGGYYNEQFF. CDR3 DNA sequence: TGTGCCTGGGCGTGGGCTAGCGGGGGATACTACAATGAGCAGTTCTTC.

This clonotype was seen ten or more times. The chain has TRBV28 and TRBJ2-5, with 7 bases identical to TRBD2. Germline V CDR1 and CDR2: MDHEN, SYDVKM. CDR3 length: 14 amino acids. V lost 6 bases to trimming and J lost 2 bases; unmatched junction nucleotides: 6. The CDR3 loop reads CASRWTRKQETQYF. The CDR3, as DNA: TGTGCCAGCAGATGGACTAGAAAACAAGAGACCCAGTACTTC.

This clonotype was found many times. The V and J genes are TRBV6-2 or TRBV6-3 and TRBJ2-3, with no clear D. The germline V gene encodes CDR1 MNHEY and CDR2 SVGEGT. CDR3 length: 13 amino acids. The germline V and J ends were trimmed by 0 bases and 6 bases, with 7 bases remaining between them. CDR3 sequence: CASSYSLRDTQYF. The CDR3, as DNA: TGTGCCAGCAGTTACTCGTTGAGGGATACGCAGTATTTT.

This clonotype occurred a few times. This sequence joins TRBV7-2 and TRBJ1-2; 9 bases agree with TRBD1. Germline V gives CDR1 SGHTA, CDR2 FQGNSA. The CDR3 extends over 14 amino acids. The trim removed 5 bases at V and 8 bases at J, leaving 9 bases unmatched. The CDR3 region is CASSKPGTGFGYTF. CDR3 in DNA: TGTGCCAGCAGCAAACCAGGGACAGGGTTCGGCTACACCTTC.

This clonotype was seen ten or more times. The V gene is TRBV11-2, the J gene TRBJ1-6; the match to TRBD1 covers 8 bases. Germline loops: CDR1 SGHAT, CDR2 FQNNGV. The V segment lost 5 bases and the J segment 7 bases; nucleotides outside the gene matches: 7. The CDR3 loop spans 15 amino acids. The chain's CDR3 is CASSEGTGANSPLHF. The CDR3 nucleotides read TGTGCCAGCAGCGAAGGGACAGGCGCCAATTCACCCCTCCACTTT.

This clonotype showed up many times. J is TRBJ2-1 and V is TRBV24-1; 11 nucleotides agree with TRBD2. Germline CDR1 reads KGHDR; CDR2 reads SFDVKD. The CDR3 extends over 15 amino acids. The junction had 4 bases not matched to a gene; V was cut back by 5 bases and J by 5 bases. The CDR3 DNA reads as TGTGCCACCAGTGGCCTAGCGGGGGGTAACAATGAGCAGTTCTTC. Translated: CATSGLAGGNNEQFF.

In this sample, this clonotype turned up a few times. The CDR3 bases are TGCGCCAGCAGCTTCTCAGGGGACGGCAATCAGCCCCAGCATTTT. Protein product: CASSFSGDGNQPQHF. V usage is TRBV5-1 and J usage is TRBJ1-5, with D possibly TRBD1 on 6 matching bases. CDR3 length: 15 residues. Per germline, CDR1 SGHRS and CDR2 YFSETQ. Deletions cut 2 bases from V and 2 bases from J, with 11 bases between.

This clonotype was recorded at least ten times. V usage is TRBV5-6 and J usage is TRBJ2-1, with D unclear. In germline, CDR1 is SGHDT, CDR2 YYEEEE. V was trimmed by 0 bases and J by 1 base, leaving 11 bases between them. This CDR3 is built from 16 residues. This chain's CDR3 is CASSLGTVRSYNEQFF. The CDR3 DNA sequence: TGTGCCAGCAGCTTGGGGACGGTCCGGTCCTACAATGAGCAGTTCTTC. The variable domain in full, with the rest retrieved from reference TRBV5-6 and TRBJ2-1, is DAGVTQSPTHLIKTRGQQVTLRCSPKSGHDTVSWYQQALGQGPQFIFQYYEEEERQRGNFPDRFSGHQFPNYSSELNVNALLLGDSALYLCASSLGTVRSYNEQFFGPGTRLTVL.

This clonotype was seen more than once but under ten times. This rearrangement joins TRBV11-2 to TRBJ2-7; 10 bases are shared with TRBD2. The CDR3 length is 15 residues. The junction had 5 bases not matched to a gene; V was cut back by 5 bases and J by 1 base. From germline, CDR1 is SGHAT and CDR2 FQNNGV. CDR3 protein: CASSTSLAGSYEQYF. The CDR3 coding sequence is TGTGCCAGCAGCACCTCACTAGCGGGGTCCTACGAGCAGTACTTC.

Worth noting for this clonotype: A much larger clone differs from this one at a single base, so this may be a read error. This is likely a read error, given that the CDR3 carries no conserved phenylalanine or tryptophan at its end. The chain has TRBV10-2 and TRBJ1-6, with D possibly matching TRBD1 (6 bases). Germline assignment: CDR1 WSHSY and CDR2 SAAADI. Trimming took off 8 bases at V and 7 bases at J, with 18 bases between the two ends. This CDR3 has 15 residues. CDR3 DNA: TGCGCCAGCCAAGTTTCACAGGGAGGAAATTCACCCCTCCACTCT. Translation gives CASQVSQGGNSPLHS.

This clonotype came up many times. The V and J genes are TRBV18 and TRBJ2-5, with D perhaps TRBD1 or TRBD2 (5 bases each). The germline V gene has CDR1 KGHSH and CDR2 LQKENI. This CDR3 is built from 14 residues. Trimming pared 4 bases from V and 4 bases from J, leaving 13 bases between. The CDR3 region is CASSRTVQGETQYF. DNA for the CDR3: TGTGCCAGCTCACGGACTGTTCAGGGAGAGACCCAGTACTTC.

The chain employs TRBV14 and TRBJ1-5; D possibly corresponds to TRBD1 (6 bases). Trimming took off 3 bases at V and 7 bases at J, with 13 bases between the two ends. The CDR3 runs 14 residues. Germline-derived CDR1 and CDR2 are SGHDN and FVKESK. The CDR3 loop is CASSQSQGNQPQHF. In nucleotides, the CDR3 is TGTGCCAGCAGCCAGTCACAGGGAAACCAGCCCCAGCATTTT.